The present T cell receptor (beta chain) was sequenced within a study of cytomegalovirus exposure and HLA in healthy donors. Overall study results and limits: For TCR beta chains, V- and J-gene trimming was later linked to a missense DCLRE1C variant. Versus the approximately 720-donor mean, an Asian-associated ancestry cluster reportedly showed fewer N-insertions in a later analysis.

The PCR made use of 60 Vbeta and 13 Jbeta primers. Clones were sequenced by immunoSEQ multiplex PCR, and TCRdb holds only the in-frame ones, with some missing. Of 150,000 to 200,000 clones listed, approximately 80% were seen once; the top ten hold 6% to 8%. Samples came from healthy bone marrow donors. The CDR3 totals 11 residues. Trimming removed 7 bases from V and 6 bases from J, with 9 bases in between. Germline-derived CDR1 and CDR2 are SNHLY and FYNNEI. In its sample, this clone was seen a few times. Its antigen remains unidentified. V usage is TRBV2 and J usage is TRBJ1-1; D not resolved. Sequenced: PBMCs. This TCR derives from a male donor in good health and CMV-seropositive. CDR3 nucleotides: TGTGCCAGCAAGGAGGTATCTGAAGCTTTCTTT. This encodes CASKEVSEAFF.